This TCR beta chain is from a study of blood T cell repertoires in COVID-19. Study summary: Whether acute or convalescent, the COVID-19 samples came from the United States, Italy and Spain. Sources were T cells, B-cell-depleted T cells, or PBMCs; the material itself was cDNA or gDNA.

CDR1 is SGDLS and CDR2 is YYNGEE in the germline V gene. This CDR3 has 19 amino acids. Trimming took 0 bases from V and 0 from J; bases not matched to a gene: 7. The authors' processing: Amplification of reference gene primers was used by the study to estimate nucleated cell counts. Libraries were prepared by immunoSEQ multiplex PCR; TCRdb keeps only in-frame clonotypes and omits some of them. V and J calls and clone size follow that table, whereas D and trimming were derived from the DNA. The sample has roughly 140,000 clones, about 87% seen once; the top ten hold more than 5%. Specimen: peripheral blood. The genes are TRBV9 and TRBJ2-6, with TRBD2 identical over 9 bases. The sequence was obtained from a human donor in a cohort sampled during active COVID-19. As DNA, the CDR3 is TGTGCCAGCAGCGTAGCTAGACTAGCGGCCATCTCTGGGGCCAACGTCCTGACTTTC. Its translation is CASSVARLAAISGANVLTF.